The 24 T cell receptor beta chains reported below all come from one sample, sequenced in a study of patients and donors after allogeneic stem cell transplantation. Each CDR3 protein gets one entry after TCRdb re-called the RT-PCR reads with MiXCR. The sample lists some 150,000 distinct CDR3 sequences, over 35% occurring once. The specimen sequenced was blood, either unsorted or a sorted T cell fraction (not recorded which). These TCRs come from a human donor who was either an allogeneic HSCT recipient or a stem cell or donor lymphocyte infusion donor (not recorded which). It is not recorded whose cells these are; they may come from a transplant donor.

This clonotype was recorded many times. The V call is TRBV3-1, the J call TRBJ1-5, with D uncertain. CDR3 length equals 13 residues. Trimming removed 1 base from V and 7 bases from J, with 8 bases in between. Per the germline V gene, CDR1 is LGHDT and CDR2 is YNNKEL (reference sequence). The CDR3 is CASSQATAQPQHF. CDR3 in DNA: TGTGCCAGCAGCCAAGCCACGGCGCAGCCCCAGCATTTT.

Turning to this clonotype: Since the CDR3 does not end with the conserved phenylalanine or tryptophan, this likely comes from a read error. V usage is TRBV20-1 and J usage is TRBJ1-1; D call uncertain. The CDR3 runs to 11 residues. V was pared by 6 bases and J by 5 bases, with 10 bases between. Germline CDR1 DFQATT, CDR2 SNEGSKA (reference sequence). In nucleotides, the CDR3 is TGCAGTGCATCAGGAAGGACTGAAGCTTTCTTG. Its translation is CSASGRTEAFL.

The chain couples TRBV7-3 to TRBJ2-1; 9 bases map to TRBD2. CDR1 SGHTA and CDR2 FQGTGA come from the germline V gene. The CDR3 sequence is 16 residues long. Trimming cost V 4 bases and J 2 bases; bases outside gene matches: 6. CDR3 sequence (DNA): TGTGCCAGCAGCTCCCATCAGCGGGGGGCCTACAATGAGCAGTTCTTC. Translating gives CASSSHQRGAYNEQFF. The full variable domain, in which reference TRBV7-3 and TRBJ2-1 provide the parts outside the CDR3, is GAGVSQTPSNKVTEKGKYVELRCDPISGHTALYWYRQSLGQGPEFLIYFQGTGAADDSGLPNDRFFAVRPEGSVSTLKIQRTERGDSAVYLCASSSHQRGAYNEQFFGPGTRLTVL.

This clonotype was detected only a few times. V gene TRBV12-3 or TRBV12-4 combines with J gene TRBJ1-2; D gene ambiguous. The CDR3 contains 16 residues. V dropped 6 bases and J dropped 7 bases, with 24 bases sitting between them. The CDR3 spells CASSLSRALKRGGYTF. The CDR3 coding sequence is TGTGCCAGCAGCCTTTCGCGAGCCCTCAAACGGGGTGGCTACACCTTC.

The V call is TRBV5-5, the J call TRBJ1-5; possible D gene TRBD1, 6 bases. The CDR3 is 14 residues long. Deletions cut 0 bases from V and 7 bases from J, with 11 bases between. Germline CDR1 is SGHKS and CDR2 is YYEKEE (reference sequence). CDR3 DNA sequence: TGTGCCAGCAGCTTGGTACAGGGCGGGCAGCCCCAGCATTTT. This codes for CASSLVQGGQPQHF.

This clonotype was observed a handful of times. This CDR3 reads CASSQGQGTFF. The CDR3 nucleotides read TGCGCCAGCAGCCAAGGGCAGGGAACTTTCTTT. The rearrangement joins TRBV4-1 to TRBJ1-1; possibly TRBD1 for D (5 bases). The CDR3 totals 11 residues. Germline values: CDR1 MGHRA, CDR2 YSYEKL. V was pared by 1 base and J by 12 bases, with 9 bases between.

The CDR3 sequence: CASSLRRAGEQFF. The CDR3 bases are TGTGCCAGCAGTTTAAGGAGGGCCGGTGAGCAGTTCTTC. The J gene is TRBJ2-1, the V gene TRBV12-3 or TRBV12-4; perhaps TRBD2 as D (6 bases). CDR3 length equals 13 residues. Trimming pared 2 bases from V and 9 bases from J, leaving 11 bases between.

This clonotype has more than one count but fewer than ten. The chain has TRBV4-1 and TRBJ1-6; D is uncertain. CDR1 is MGHRA, CDR2 YSYEKL, per germline. The germline V and J ends were trimmed by 0 bases and 8 bases, with 17 bases remaining between them. This CDR3 has 17 amino acids. CDR3 region: CASSQDRVRGNDSPLHF. CDR3 DNA sequence: TGCGCCAGCAGCCAAGATCGGGTACGGGGAAACGATTCACCCCTCCACTTT.

The J gene is TRBJ2-3, the V gene TRBV27; D is unclear. V was shortened by 4 bases and J by 4 bases, with 9 bases between the two germline ends. The germline V gene has CDR1 MNHEY and CDR2 SMNVEV (reference sequence). CDR3 size: 13 residues. As DNA, the CDR3 is TGTGCCAGCAGTTCGCGATGGGCAGATACGCAGTATTTT. Protein: CASSSRWADTQYF.

The chain employs TRBV4-2 and TRBJ2-5; D remains unclear. From germline, CDR1 is LGHNA and CDR2 YNFKEQ. The CDR3 sequence is 14 residues long. With 0 bases removed from V and 1 base from J, the gap between germline ends came to 6 bases. As DNA, the CDR3 is TGTGCCAGCAGCCAAGATGCTAGCCAAGAGACCCAGTACTTC. This encodes CASSQDASQETQYF.

The chain recombines TRBV7-9 with TRBJ2-3; D tentatively fits TRBD1 or TRBD2 (5 bases each). The V gene's germline CDR1 is SEHNR and CDR2 FQNEAQ (reference sequence). The CDR3 contains 13 residues. V was shortened by 1 base and J by 5 bases, with 7 bases between the two germline ends. This chain's CDR3 is CASSLGGIDTQYF. The CDR3 nucleotides read TGTGCCAGCAGCTTAGGGGGGATAGATACGCAGTATTTT.

V is TRBV7-6 and J is TRBJ2-1; D could derive from TRBD1 or TRBD2 (5 bases each). Germline CDR1 is SGHVS and CDR2 is FNYEAQ. Trimming left V 5 bases short and J 6 bases short, with 17 bases between. The CDR3 covers 15 residues. CDR3 in amino acids: CASSQGNSEGNEQFF. The CDR3 nucleotides are TGTGCCAGCAGCCAGGGAAATTCCGAGGGCAATGAGCAGTTCTTC.

This clonotype has more than one count but fewer than ten. V usage is TRBV24-1 and J usage is TRBJ1-2; D unclear. Germline V gene sequence: CDR1 KGHDR, CDR2 SFDVKD. The CDR3 is 16 residues long. V was trimmed by 3 bases and J by 0 bases, leaving 13 bases between them. The CDR3 nucleotides are TGTGCCACCAGTGATGGGTTGGGTAACCCTAACTATGGCTACACCTTC. Its translation is CATSDGLGNPNYGYTF.

The chain uses TRBV10-3 and TRBJ2-7; the D call may be TRBD1 or TRBD2 (5 bases each). Germline lookup yields CDR1 ENHRY and CDR2 SYGVKD. This CDR3 region has 13 residues. Trimming cost V 6 bases and J 2 bases, with 11 bases left between them. This chain's CDR3 is CAISRDGTYEQYV. The CDR3 nucleotides read TGTGCCATCAGCCGGGACGGAACCTACGAGCAGTACGTC.

This clonotype has only a few counts. This sequence joins TRBV20-1 and TRBJ1-1; D is ambiguous. With 5 bases removed from V and 3 bases from J, the gap between germline ends came to 7 bases. Germline CDR1 DFQATT, CDR2 SNEGSKA (reference sequence). The CDR3 totals 11 residues. This chain's CDR3 is CSAPRYTEAFF. CDR3 in DNA: TGCAGTGCTCCCCGATACACTGAAGCTTTCTTT.

This chain connects TRBV2 to TRBJ1-1; unclear D gene. This CDR3 is 16 amino acids long. CDR1 SNHLY and CDR2 FYNNEI come from the germline V gene. Trimming shortened V by 1 base and J by 0 bases, and 12 bases separated the two germline ends. For the CDR3, the DNA is TGTGCCAGCAGTGAAGAGACTGGCCGCGTGAACACTGAAGCTTTCTTT. Encoded protein: CASSEETGRVNTEAFF.

In its sample, this clonotype was seen a few times. The chain is built from TRBV29-1 and TRBJ1-4; TRBD1 is a possible D gene (5 bases). The ends were cut back, 7 bases at V and 4 bases at J, with 13 bases in the middle. The CDR3 consists of 13 residues. CDR1 is SQVTM, CDR2 ANQGSEA, per germline. The CDR3 nucleotides read TGCAGCGGATTTCTACAGGTTAATGAAAAACTGTTTTTT. It encodes CSGFLQVNEKLFF.

As DNA, the CDR3 is TGTGCCAGCTTACCAGGTAGCACGAACACTGAAGCTTTCTTT. It codes for CASLPGSTNTEAFF. This chain links TRBV7-9 with TRBJ1-1; D is unresolved. The CDR3 spans 14 residues. Germline CDR1 and CDR2: SEHNR and FQNEAQ (reference sequence). Trimming removed 8 bases from V and 1 base from J, with 14 bases in between.

This clonotype was seen a handful of times. The genes are TRBV4-3 and TRBJ1-5; D not certain. CDR3 length: 17 amino acids. CDR1 LGHNA and CDR2 YSLEER come from the germline V gene. Trimming stripped 0 bases from V and 1 base from J, with 13 bases between. CDR3 nucleotide sequence: TGCGCCAGCAGCCAAGAGCACCGAGGTTTGAGCAATCAGCCCCAGCATTTT. It specifies CASSQEHRGLSNQPQHF.

The rearrangement joins TRBV4-2 to TRBJ1-6, with no clear D. Trimming removed 1 base at V and 3 bases at J, with 13 bases between. Looked up from germline, CDR1 is LGHNA and CDR2 is YNFKEQ. The CDR3 covers 17 residues. The CDR3 spells CASSQGPLSGYNSPLHF. The CDR3 coding sequence is TGTGCCAGCAGCCAAGGACCCCTAAGTGGCTATAATTCACCCCTCCACTTT.

This clonotype was seen a handful of times. The chain is built from TRBV12-3 or TRBV12-4 and TRBJ1-3, with D perhaps matching TRBD1 (6 bases). The CDR3 covers 15 residues. Trimming took off 3 bases at V and 4 bases at J, with 13 bases between the two ends. CDR3 protein: CASSFAGAGGNTIYF. The CDR3 bases are TGTGCCAGCAGTTTTGCAGGGGCCGGAGGAAACACCATATATTTT.

The chain couples TRBV28 to TRBJ1-5; D gene ambiguous. The CDR3 has 16 amino acids. Germline CDR1 and CDR2: MDHEN and SYDVKM. Trimming pared 7 bases from V and 0 bases from J, leaving 16 bases between. The DNA of the CDR3 is TGTGCCAGCACCCCCTTGGGCCCTTATAGCAATCAGCCCCAGCATTTT. It yields the protein CASTPLGPYSNQPQHF.

This chain uses TRBV12-3 or TRBV12-4 with TRBJ1-6; D is undetermined. The germline V and J ends were trimmed by 5 bases and 7 bases, with 9 bases remaining between them. The CDR3 length is 13 residues. The CDR3 nucleotides read TGTGCCAGCAGTCGGGTCATCAATTCACCCCTCCACTTT. Residues: CASSRVINSPLHF.

Only a few counts were recorded for this clonotype. V gene TRBV9 combines with J gene TRBJ1-4; D not resolved. The CDR3 sequence is 12 residues long. Germline V lookup: CDR1 SGDLS, CDR2 YYNGEE. V lost 4 bases and J lost 10, with 11 bases in between. The CDR3 nucleotides read TGTGCCAGCAGCCCTGGAAGCGGAAAACTGTTTTTT. Amino acid sequence: CASSPGSGKLFF.